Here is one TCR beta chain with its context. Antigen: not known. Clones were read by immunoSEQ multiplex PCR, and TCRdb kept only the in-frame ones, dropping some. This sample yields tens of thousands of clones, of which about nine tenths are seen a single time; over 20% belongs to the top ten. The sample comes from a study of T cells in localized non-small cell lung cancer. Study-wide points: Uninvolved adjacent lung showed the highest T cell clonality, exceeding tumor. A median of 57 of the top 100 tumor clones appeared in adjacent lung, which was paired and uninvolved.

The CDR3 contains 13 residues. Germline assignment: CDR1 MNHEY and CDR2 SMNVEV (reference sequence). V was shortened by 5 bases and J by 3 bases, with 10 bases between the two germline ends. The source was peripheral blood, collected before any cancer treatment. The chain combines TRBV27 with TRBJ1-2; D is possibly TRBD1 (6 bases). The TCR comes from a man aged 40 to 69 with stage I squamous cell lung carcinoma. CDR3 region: CASSRRGDYGYTF. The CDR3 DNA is TGTGCCAGCAGTCGTAGGGGGGACTATGGCTACACCTTC.